Each of the 18 T cell receptor beta chains below was sequenced from the same sample in a study of technical replicates of blood from a few donors. This table comes from immunoSEQ multiplex PCR, and its TCRdb copy is limited to in-frame clones, with some not included. The table shows tens of thousands of clones, with roughly 96% occurring only once. Sample: T cells isolated from PBMCs. Every receptor here comes from a human donor in good health.

The rearrangement links TRBV28 to TRBJ2-7, with 10 bases identical to TRBD1. CDR1 is MDHEN and CDR2 is SYDVKM in the germline V gene. Trimming removed 8 bases from V and 2 bases from J; junction bases left unmatched: 9. The CDR3 loop spans 15 amino acids. The CDR3 coding sequence is TGTGCCAGCCTGCAATCCGGGACAGGGGCCTACGAGCAGTACTTC. Translating gives CASLQSGTGAYEQYF.

V and J are TRBV2 and TRBJ1-3; D gene unclear. Germline-derived CDR1 and CDR2 are SNHLY and FYNNEI. The CDR3 is made up of 16 amino acids. Trimming shortened V by 3 bases and J by 0 bases, and 12 bases separated the two germline ends. The CDR3 loop reads CASSDQALLSGNTIYF. Written as DNA, the CDR3 is TGTGCCAGCAGTGATCAAGCCTTACTCTCTGGAAACACCATATATTTT. The variable domain in full, completed from reference TRBV2 and TRBJ1-3, reads EPEVTQTPSHQVTQMGQEVILRCVPISNHLYFYWYRQILGQKVEFLVSFYNNEISEKSEIFDDQFSVERPDGSNFTLKIRSTKLEDSAMYFCASSDQALLSGNTIYFGEGSWLTVV.

The chain carries TRBV7-8 and TRBJ2-7, with 12 bases that match TRBD2. J was trimmed by 6 bases and V by 5 bases; bases with no gene match: 14. Germline V gene lookup returns CDR1 SGHVS and CDR2 FQNEAQ. CDR3 length: 17 residues. The CDR3 bases are TGTGCCAGCAGCCACCGGACTAGCGGGGCCATATTGGGCGAGCAGTACTTC. As protein: CASSHRTSGAILGEQYF.

A word on this clone: The junction departs from germline at one end; a sequencing error may be responsible. The J gene is TRBJ2-2, the V gene TRBV7-7, with 7 positions matching TRBD1. Germline assignment: CDR1 SSHAT and CDR2 FNYEAQ (reference sequence). CDR3 length: 17 residues. CDR3 protein: CASSLSSGQAGAGELFF. The DNA for the CDR3 is TGTGCTAGCAGCTTGTCAAGCGGACAGGCAGGGGCCGGGGAGCTGTTTTTT. The full variable domain, rest sourced from reference TRBV7-7 and TRBJ2-2, is GAGVSQSPRYKVTKRGQDVTLRCDPISSHATLYWYQQALGQGPEFLTYFNYEAQPDKSGLPSDRFSAERPEGSISTLTIQRTEQRDSAMYRCASSLSSGQAGAGELFFGEGSRLTVL.

The rearrangement uses TRBV29-1 and TRBJ2-5; 10 positions agree with TRBD1. The CDR3 spans 13 residues. The germline gives CDR1 SQVTM, CDR2 ANQGSEA. V lost 8 bases, J lost 5 bases, and 8 bases stayed unmatched. The DNA of the CDR3 is TGCAGCCTACGACAGGGGGCGGGGGAGACCCAGTACTTC. Translating it yields CSLRQGAGETQYF.

This clone was seen once. The chain couples TRBV2 to TRBJ1-2; 10 bases map to TRBD1. V gave up 7 bases and J gave up 5 bases; unmatched junction bases: 7. This CDR3 has 14 amino acids. The germline V gene encodes CDR1 SNHLY and CDR2 FYNNEI. The CDR3 DNA reads as TGTGCCAGCACCTCCAGACAGGGGGCGTATGGCTACACCTTC. This codes for CASTSRQGAYGYTF.

This sequence joins TRBV7-2 and TRBJ2-1, with no clear D. Trimming left V 1 base short and J 5 bases short, with 9 bases between. Germline values: CDR1 SGHTA, CDR2 FQGNSA. The CDR3 is 14 residues long. DNA of the CDR3: TGTGCCAGCAGCTTAGACCCCCAGGACAATGAGCAGTTCTTC. Amino acids: CASSLDPQDNEQFF. Together with reference TRBV7-2 and TRBJ2-1, the CDR3 gives the full variable domain: GAGVSQSPSNKVTEKGKDVELRCDPISGHTALYWYRQSLGQGLEFLIYFQGNSAPDKSGLPSDRFSAERTGGSVSTLTIQRTQQEDSAVYLCASSLDPQDNEQFFGPGTRLTVL.

This clone was recorded once. This rearrangement joins TRBV27 to TRBJ1-2, with 9 nucleotides matching TRBD1. The CDR3 has 13 residues. Looked up from germline, CDR1 is MNHEY and CDR2 is SMNVEV (reference sequence). The V and J ends lost 6 bases and 7 bases, in that order; junction bases with no gene match: 6. CDR3 in DNA: TGTGCCAGCAGCTTTGGGGACAGGGTTGGCTACACCTTC. This gives the protein CASSFGDRVGYTF.

The J gene is TRBJ1-2, the V gene TRBV19, with D perhaps matching TRBD1 (5 bases). Germline V gives CDR1 LNHDA, CDR2 SQIVND (reference sequence). The CDR3 consists of 12 residues. Trimming pared 7 bases from V and 3 bases from J, leaving 9 bases between. The CDR3 is CASNGRDYGYTF. The CDR3 bases are TGTGCCAGTAACGGCAGGGACTATGGCTACACCTTC.

The V gene is TRBV27, the J gene TRBJ2-2; tentative D call: TRBD1 (5 bases). This CDR3 has 16 residues. Per germline, CDR1 MNHEY and CDR2 SMNVEV (reference sequence). Trimming removed 5 bases at V and 0 bases at J, with 13 bases between. CDR3 sequence: CASSIRGLTNTGELFF. The CDR3 nucleotides read TGTGCCAGCAGTATTAGGGGCCTTACGAACACCGGGGAGCTGTTTTTT.

The chain is built from TRBV5-1 and TRBJ1-2; tentatively, D is TRBD1 (6 bases). The CDR3 length is 16 residues. Germline CDR1 SGHRS, CDR2 YFSETQ. The germline V and J ends were trimmed by 4 bases and 6 bases, with 22 bases remaining between them. CDR3 residues: CASSIGTPPWVDGYTF. The CDR3 DNA is TGCGCCAGCAGCATCGGGACACCACCATGGGTCGATGGCTACACCTTC. The entire variable domain, with the rest obtained from reference TRBV5-1 and TRBJ1-2, is as follows: KAGVTQTPRYLIKTRGQQVTLSCSPISGHRSVSWYQQTPGQGLQFLFEYFSETQRNKGNFPGRFSGRQFSNSRSEMNVSTLELGDSALYLCASSIGTPPWVDGYTFGSGTRLTVV.

V and J are TRBV30 and TRBJ1-6; 8 bases map to TRBD1. The CDR3 runs 12 residues. Per germline, CDR1 GTSNPN and CDR2 SVGIG (reference sequence). V lost 4 bases, J lost 10 bases, and 3 bases stayed unmatched. Here the CDR3 reads CAWKQGGSPLHF. In DNA form, the CDR3 reads TGTGCCTGGAAACAGGGGGGATCACCCCTCCACTTT.

This CDR3 reads CASSLGGLPNQPQHF. The CDR3 coding sequence is TGTGCCAGCAGCTTGGGCGGGTTGCCCAATCAGCCCCAGCATTTT. The chain is built from TRBV5-6 and TRBJ1-5; no reliable D call. CDR1 is SGHDT, CDR2 YYEEEE, per germline. V was clipped by 0 bases and J by 3 bases, with 10 bases between them. This CDR3 comprises 15 residues. Full variable domain (missing parts from reference TRBV5-6 and TRBJ1-5): DAGVTQSPTHLIKTRGQQVTLRCSPKSGHDTVSWYQQALGQGPQFIFQYYEEEERQRGNFPDRFSGHQFPNYSSELNVNALLLGDSALYLCASSLGGLPNQPQHFGDGTRLSIL.

In its sample, this clone was seen once. This rearrangement joins TRBV18 to TRBJ2-4; tentatively, D is TRBD2 (6 bases). The CDR3 runs to 15 residues. Germline CDR1 is KGHSH and CDR2 is LQKENI. The germline V and J ends were trimmed by 6 bases and 9 bases, with 21 bases remaining between them. Here the CDR3 reads CASSPYGTLESIQYF. The CDR3 DNA reads as TGTGCCAGCTCGCCTTACGGGACTCTCGAAAGCATTCAGTACTTC. Based on the CDR3 plus reference TRBV18 and TRBJ2-4, the full variable domain is NAGVMQNPRHLVRRRGQEARLRCSPMKGHSHVYWYRQLPEEGLKFMVYLQKENIIDESGMPKERFSAEFPKEGPSILRIQQVVRGDSAAYFCASSPYGTLESIQYFGAGTRLSVL.

The chain employs TRBV6-5 and TRBJ2-7; D uncertain. The germline gives CDR1 MNHEY, CDR2 SVGAGI. Between the trimmed V and J ends, which lost 0 bases and 4 bases, there was a span of 7 bases. This CDR3 region has 13 residues. The CDR3 region is CASSYSDWYEQYF. The CDR3 DNA reads TGTGCCAGCAGTTACTCCGACTGGTACGAGCAGTACTTC.

This rearrangement joins TRBV30 to TRBJ2-1, with a weak D call TRBD1 (6 bases). The CDR3 runs to 15 residues. Trimming took 4 bases from V and 0 from J, leaving 13 bases between them. The V gene's germline CDR1 is GTSNPN and CDR2 SVGIG (reference sequence). CDR3 in amino acids: CAWNKQGSSYNEQFF. Written as DNA, the CDR3 is TGTGCCTGGAACAAACAGGGCAGCTCCTACAATGAGCAGTTCTTC.

This chain joins TRBV5-4 and TRBJ2-7; TRBD2 agrees at 10 bases. The CDR3 consists of 15 residues. With 4 bases clipped from V and 5 bases from J, the junction kept 9 bases outside the gene matches. Germline values: CDR1 SGHNT, CDR2 YYREEE (reference sequence). The CDR3 sequence: CASSQELAGRHEQYF. DNA for the CDR3: TGTGCCAGCAGCCAGGAACTAGCGGGACGGCACGAGCAGTACTTC. The full variable domain, its missing parts supplied by reference TRBV5-4 and TRBJ2-7, is ETGVTQSPTHLIKTRGQQVTLRCSSQSGHNTVSWYQQALGQGPQFIFQYYREEENGRGNFPPRFSGLQFPNYSSELNVNALELDDSALYLCASSQELAGRHEQYFGPGTRLTVT.

This clone was recorded once. The CDR3: CASSSAGGVRETQYF. CDR3 bases: TGTGCCAGTAGTTCAGCGGGAGGGGTGAGAGAGACCCAGTACTTC. The chain combines TRBV19 with TRBJ2-5, with TRBD2 identical over 10 bases. Germline lookup yields CDR1 LNHDA and CDR2 SQIVND (reference sequence). This CDR3 is 15 amino acids long. Trimming took 5 bases from V and 4 from J; bases not matched to a gene: 7.